The clone carrying this TCR beta chain was counted ten times or more. Antigen: not known. This record comes from a study of T cell repertoires in cytomegalovirus infection. TCRdb re-analysed the reads in MiXCR, keeping a single row per CDR3 protein. The profile shows 380,000 or so distinct CDR3 sequences, about a third of them singletons. The CDR3 is 15 amino acids. CDR1 SGHVS and CDR2 FQNEAQ come from the germline V gene. V was trimmed by 6 bases and J by 8 bases, leaving 22 bases between them. The V call is TRBV7-8, the J call TRBJ1-2; TRBD1 might be the D (6 bases). This TCR was recovered from a human donor in good health (CMV status not recorded). Some clones in this sample may be carry-over from other donors' samples. The source material was cultured PBMCs, sampled from culture after CMV antigen stimulation. The CDR3 DNA sequence: TGTGCCAGCAGTATAACGGGGGGGGGGGCCGAAGGCTACACCTTC. Its protein product is CASSITGGGAEGYTF.